This TCR beta chain came from a study of CD8 T cells in Susac syndrome (dated by TCRdb to the late 2010s). For context, the study as a whole: Of the Susac syndrome patients who were sequenced, eight were in clinical remission while more than five had clinically active disease. At blood withdrawal, Susac syndrome patients were either therapy-naive, taking corticosteroids (in some cases with IVIg as well), or taking IVIg alone. The clonality of the CD8+ T cell repertoire was compared across approximately 11 healthy donors, around 14 Susac syndrome patients and about 16 multiple sclerosis patients. Whether CD8+ T cell activation and differentiation in Susac syndrome was antigen driven was tested using repertoire sequencing. Points the paper makes about the study in general: Clonal expansion was observed in Susac syndrome CD8+ repertoires, with the highest expansion in CD8+ TEMRA cells and greater expansion in clinically active than in remitting patients. Looking at Susac-specific public clones, the researchers identified approximately 15 in the total CD8+ repertoire and roughly five in the CD8+ TEMRA repertoire. The TCR sequencing and HLA analysis was acknowledged to have included a relatively small number of individuals.

The CDR3 numbers 18 residues from cysteine through phenylalanine. The read is trimmed to its CDR3 DNA, 54 bases read in frame from base 1. The germline V gene specifies MDHEN as CDR1 and SYDVKM as CDR2. V has 2 bases trimmed and J has 2 bases trimmed; junction bases matching no gene number 15. Peripheral blood CD8+ and CD4+ T cells from healthy donors, Susac syndrome patients and multiple sclerosis patients were profiled using high-throughput TCR beta sequencing. The Susac syndrome patients fulfilled recently defined diagnostic criteria for definite or probable disease. Bulk CD8+ and CD4+ T cells were purified by magnetic negative isolation, while CD8+ TEMRA cells were enriched using FACS. Blood was drawn into EDTA tubes, processed within 24 hours, and PBMCs were isolated by density gradient centrifugation. PBMCs intended for TCR sequencing were cryopreserved in liquid nitrogen and were subsequently thawed in a 37 degrees C water bath. A purity of at least 90% was achieved for sorted or isolated CD4+, CD8+ and CD8+ TEMRA cells.

On this clonotype: Its antigen is not yet known. The record has no base qualities; no much larger clone is one base away.

RNA was extracted using the RNeasy kit, and roughly 0.5 to 1 ug of the RNA was reverse transcribed with random hexamers. The immunoSEQ multiplex PCR assay, covering 54 Vbeta and 13 Jbeta segments, was used to amplify TCR beta CDR3 regions. PCR amplification bias was corrected using a synthetic template baseline for primer optimization and computational correction. In the paper's pipeline: Reads were assigned to V, D and J genes according to IMGT and analyzed in immunoSEQ Analyzer, with only productive sequences retained. To calculate clonality, Shannon entropy was normalized by log2 of the number of productive unique sequences and then subtracted from one. For each patient and control, public and private clones were evaluated within the 100 most prevalent clones. Clones were defined as Susac-specific if absent from the healthy and MS cohorts, from approximately 1,100 published viral clones and from other ImmuneACCESS disease sequences. TCRdb itself trimmed the public reads at Q25 with fastp, ran MiXCR and retained productive beta chains. Entries are consolidated by CDR3 protein sequence, retaining the most common genes and DNA. What appears here as the V and J calls and clone size reflects TCRdb's work, not the paper's. The sample table contains 100,000 to 150,000 distinct CDR3 sequences; only one count was recorded for 90% to 95% of them. The ten largest make up 0.2% to 0.25% of the sample.

This clonotype was sampled from a human donor with Susac syndrome. The chain is assembled from TRBV28 and TRBJ2-7; 7 nucleotides in the junction match TRBD1. Sequencing was performed on CD8+ T cells from PBMCs. The CDR3 reads as follows: CASSLDWSRRGTPYEQYF. The sequenced DNA is TGTGCCAGCAGTTTAGATTGGTCGCGCAGGGGGACACCCTACGAGCAGTACTTC.